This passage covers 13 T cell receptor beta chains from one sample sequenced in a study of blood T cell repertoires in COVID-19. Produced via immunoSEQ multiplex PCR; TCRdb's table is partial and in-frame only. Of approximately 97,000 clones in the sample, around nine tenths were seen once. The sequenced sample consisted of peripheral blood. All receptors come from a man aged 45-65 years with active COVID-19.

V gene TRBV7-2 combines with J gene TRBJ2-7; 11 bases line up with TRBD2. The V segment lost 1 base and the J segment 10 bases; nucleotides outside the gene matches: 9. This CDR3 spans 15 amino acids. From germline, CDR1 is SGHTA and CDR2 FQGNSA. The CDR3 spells CASSLGTSGRAGQYF. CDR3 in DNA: TGTGCCAGCAGCTTAGGGACTAGCGGGCGGGCAGGTCAGTACTTC.

CDR3 region: CATSDPAEVGETQYF. CDR3 bases: TGTGCCACCAGTGACCCCGCGGAGGTGGGAGAGACCCAGTACTTC. The chain recombines TRBV24-1 with TRBJ2-5; tentatively, D is TRBD2 (5 bases). Per germline, CDR1 KGHDR and CDR2 SFDVKD. Trimming took 4 bases from V and 4 from J, leaving 15 bases between them. This CDR3 spans 15 amino acids.

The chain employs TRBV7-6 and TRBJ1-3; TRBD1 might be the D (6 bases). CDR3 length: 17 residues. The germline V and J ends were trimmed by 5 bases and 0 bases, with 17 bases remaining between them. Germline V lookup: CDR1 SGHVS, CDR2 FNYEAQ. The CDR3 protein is CASSGPGQLFSGNTIYF. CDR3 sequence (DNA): TGTGCCAGCAGCGGCCCGGGACAACTTTTCTCTGGAAACACCATATATTTT.

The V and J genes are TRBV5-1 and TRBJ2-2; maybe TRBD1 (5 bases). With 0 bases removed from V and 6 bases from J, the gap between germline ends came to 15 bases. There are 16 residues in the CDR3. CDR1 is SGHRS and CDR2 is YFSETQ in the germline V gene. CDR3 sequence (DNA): TGCGCCAGCAGCTTGGGAGCTCAAACAGGAGCCGGGGAGCTGTTTTTT. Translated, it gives CASSLGAQTGAGELFF. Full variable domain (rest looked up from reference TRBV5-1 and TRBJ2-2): KAGVTQTPRYLIKTRGQQVTLSCSPISGHRSVSWYQQTPGQGLQFLFEYFSETQRNKGNFPGRFSGRQFSNSRSEMNVSTLELGDSALYLCASSLGAQTGAGELFFGEGSRLTVL.

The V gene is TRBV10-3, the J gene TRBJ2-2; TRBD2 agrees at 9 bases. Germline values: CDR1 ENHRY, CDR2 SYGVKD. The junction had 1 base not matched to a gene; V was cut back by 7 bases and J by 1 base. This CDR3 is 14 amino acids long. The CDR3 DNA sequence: TGTGCCATCAATAGCGGGGGGAACACCGGGGAGCTGTTTTTT. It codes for CAINSGGNTGELFF.

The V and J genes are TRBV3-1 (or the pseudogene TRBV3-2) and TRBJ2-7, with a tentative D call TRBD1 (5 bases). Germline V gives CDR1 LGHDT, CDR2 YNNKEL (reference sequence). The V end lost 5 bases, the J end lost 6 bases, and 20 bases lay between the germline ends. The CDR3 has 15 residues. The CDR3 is CASSSKGSSYVEQYF. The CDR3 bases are TGTGCCAGCAGCTCTAAGGGGTCCAGCTACGTCGAGCAGTACTTC.

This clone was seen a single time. The CDR3 bases are TGTGCCAGCAGCGTAGATAAATCGACAGGGCTGCCCTACGAGCAGTACTTC. Translated: CASSVDKSTGLPYEQYF. The chain joins TRBV9 to TRBJ2-7, with 7 bases fitting TRBD1. J was trimmed by 2 bases and V by 0 bases; bases with no gene match: 11. The germline gives CDR1 SGDLS, CDR2 YYNGEE. The CDR3 extends over 17 amino acids.

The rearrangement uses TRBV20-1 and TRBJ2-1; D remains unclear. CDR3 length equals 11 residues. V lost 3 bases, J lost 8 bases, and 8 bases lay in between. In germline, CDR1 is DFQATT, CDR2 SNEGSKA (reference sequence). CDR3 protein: CSASGRYEQFF. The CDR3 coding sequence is TGCAGTGCTAGTGGGCGGTATGAGCAGTTCTTC.

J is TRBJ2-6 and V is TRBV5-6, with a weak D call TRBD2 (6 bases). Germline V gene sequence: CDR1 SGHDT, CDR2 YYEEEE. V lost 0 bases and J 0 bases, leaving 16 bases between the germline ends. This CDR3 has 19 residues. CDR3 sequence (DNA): TGTGCCAGCAGCTTGGTCGGGAGCGGACTTACCTCTGGGGCCAACGTCCTGACTTTC. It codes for CASSLVGSGLTSGANVLTF.

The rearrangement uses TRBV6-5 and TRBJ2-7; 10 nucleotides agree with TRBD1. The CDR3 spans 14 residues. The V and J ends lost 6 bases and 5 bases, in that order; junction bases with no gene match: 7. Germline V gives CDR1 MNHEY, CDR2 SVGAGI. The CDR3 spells CASSRDRGKDEQYF. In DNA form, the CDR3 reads TGTGCCAGCAGCCGGGACAGGGGAAAGGACGAGCAGTACTTC.

CDR3 amino acids: CASSLGTNYEQYF. The CDR3 nucleotides read TGTGCCAGCAGTTTAGGGACTAACTACGAGCAGTACTTC. The chain joins TRBV12-3 or TRBV12-4 to TRBJ2-7, with D tentatively TRBD2 (6 bases). This CDR3 has 13 amino acids. The germline V and J ends were trimmed by 1 base and 3 bases, with 7 bases remaining between them.

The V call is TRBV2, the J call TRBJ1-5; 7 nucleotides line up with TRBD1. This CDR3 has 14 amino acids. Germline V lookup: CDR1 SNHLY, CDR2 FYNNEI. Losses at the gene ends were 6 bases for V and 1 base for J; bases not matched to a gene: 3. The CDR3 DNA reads TGTGCCAGCAGGAAGGGGGCGAGCAATCAGCCCCAGCATTTT. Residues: CASRKGASNQPQHF.

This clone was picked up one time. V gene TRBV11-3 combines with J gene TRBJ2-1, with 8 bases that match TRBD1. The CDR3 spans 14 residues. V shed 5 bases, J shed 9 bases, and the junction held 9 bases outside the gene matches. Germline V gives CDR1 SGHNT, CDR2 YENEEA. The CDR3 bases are TGTGCCAGCAGCCCGGGACAGGTCGGAAGTGAGCAGTTCTTC. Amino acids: CASSPGQVGSEQFF.